This paragraph covers one T cell receptor (beta chain) sequence. Its antigen is currently unknown. The isolated RNA, all of it, was reverse transcribed, so expressed TCRB transcripts were what got sequenced. Mean read depth for naive, central memory and regulatory T cell samples was approximately 3.57 million reads. Sequencing used immunoSEQ multiplex PCR; TCRdb keeps in-frame clones, though not all of them. Seen here are almost 350,000 clones, over 7% observed once, and the top ten hold 0.9% to 1.1%. This entry comes from a study of beta chain features in type 1 diabetes. The study's findings and limits: Shortening that was moderate but significant affected the TCRB CDR3s of Type 1 diabetes patients in all four CD4+ subsets. Insertion counts at VDJ junctions were lower in type 1 diabetes patients, who also showed more deletions there. Reads derived from cDNA could over-represent cells showing high TCR expression.

The germline CDR1 and CDR2 sequences are GTSNPN and SVGIG (reference sequence). Losses at the gene ends were 3 bases for V and 6 bases for J; bases not matched to a gene: 11. The CDR3 is made up of 15 amino acids. The rearrangement joins TRBV30 to TRBJ2-5; 9 nucleotides align to TRBD1. The TCR originated in a man aged 30-40 years with type 1 diabetes. Source material: central memory CD4+ T cells from blood. The CDR3 region is CAWRGTGTGLKTQYF. CDR3 DNA sequence: TGTGCCTGGAGGGGGACCGGGACAGGGTTGAAGACCCAGTACTTC.